This T cell receptor beta chain originates from a study of blood T cell repertoires in COVID-19. Study in general: The study drew acute and convalescent COVID-19 samples from the United States, Italy and Spain. PBMCs, B-cell-depleted T cells, or T cells provided the cDNA or gDNA that made up the material.

V trimming: 0 bases; J trimming: 4 bases; junction bases outside the gene matches: 17. Germline V CDR1 and CDR2: SGHDT, YYEEEE. CDR3 length equals 19 residues. Per the authors' pipeline: How many nucleated cells were present was estimated from reference gene primer amplification. Generated by immunoSEQ multiplex PCR, the TCRdb table keeps only in-frame clones and is missing some. V and J calls and clone size follow that table, whereas D and trimming were derived from the DNA. The data contain hundreds of thousands of clones, more than 75% of them singletons. What was sequenced was PBMCs or T cells enriched from blood (not recorded which). The chain has TRBV5-6 and TRBJ2-7; the match to TRBD1 covers 9 bases. This receptor was identified in a woman aged 45-59 years who had recovered from COVID-19. The CDR3 region is CASSLEVGGGQGGLYEQYF. Written as DNA, the CDR3 is TGTGCCAGCAGCTTGGAGGTTGGCGGGGGACAGGGTGGCTTGTACGAGCAGTACTTC.